Presented here are 2 T cell receptor beta chains from one specimen sequenced in a study of blood T cell repertoires in COVID-19 (dated by TCRdb to 2019 to 2021). The protocol used for the library was the immunoSEQ multiplex PCR assay. Not all clones reach the TCRdb copy of this immuneACCESS table, which keeps in-frame sequences only. Checked studies attribute under half of the gap to unresolved V genes and leave the rest unexplained. The sample table records just over 150,000 clones; 80% to 95% of these occur just once. The top ten clones comprise approximately 4.9% of the sample. Sample: peripheral blood. Every receptor here comes from a young man with COVID-19, enrolled during active disease.

This rearrangement joins TRBV3-1 (or the pseudogene TRBV3-2) to TRBJ1-6; 9 bases are a match to TRBD1. The CDR3 length is 17 residues. V gave up 2 bases and J gave up 10 bases; unmatched junction bases: 12. Germline V CDR1 and CDR2: LGHDT, YNNKEL (reference sequence). The DNA for the CDR3 is TGTGCCAGCAGCCAACCGAAAGCCCGGGACAGGGCCTCACCCCTCCACTTT. Translated, it gives CASSQPKARDRASPLHF.

V gene TRBV24-1 combines with J gene TRBJ1-2; D gene ambiguous. There are 14 residues in the CDR3. Germline CDR1 reads KGHDR; CDR2 reads SFDVKD. Trimming left V 5 bases short and J 4 bases short, with 13 bases between. Here the CDR3 reads CATSGQDASYGYTF. In DNA, the CDR3 is TGTGCCACCAGTGGTCAAGACGCTAGCTATGGCTACACCTTC.